This TCR beta chain was captured by sequencing in a study of blood T cell repertoires in COVID-19 (TCRdb year 2020). Turning to the overall study: Collaborator samples came from the United States, Italy and Spain and covered acute and convalescent phases of COVID-19. The material from the prospective study consisted of cDNA or gDNA derived from T cells, B-cell-depleted T cells, or PBMCs. Deeply sampled blood TCRbeta repertoires from subjects exposed to, actively infected with, or recovered from COVID-19 were included in the dataset. The repertoires were released in a freely available public database intended as a resource for research on the immune response to SARS-CoV-2. The samples were drawn from two sources: the first 160 participants of the ongoing ImmuneRACE study, and over 950 subjects contributed by 6 global collaborators. Sample metadata almost always included a de-identified subject ID, COVID-19 status, age in years and sex. Where available, HLA class I and class II types were obtained from metadata supplied by the sample provider rather than from assay-based typing.

CDR1 SGHRS and CDR2 YFSETQ were looked up in the germline V gene. There are 16 amino acids in the CDR3, from cysteine to phenylalanine inclusive. The DNA shown is the 48-base CDR3, in frame from base 1. V loses 6 bases at its end and J loses 3 bases; junction bases beyond the gene matches: 11. This clone was counted only a few times. Its binding antigen is unknown. No per-base quality is available; no much larger clone lies one base away. Results and caveats for the whole study, not just this receptor: Clinical and demographic metadata were provided uncurated, with the amount varying by source and participant.

TCRbeta CDR3 regions were amplified from genomic DNA by means of the immunoSEQ Assay, a bias-controlled multiplex PCR. The published analysis was carried out like this. The number of nucleated cells in each sample was estimated by amplification of reference gene primers within the assay. Sequence reads were collapsed and filtered to measure the absolute abundance of every unique TCRbeta CDR3 rearrangement. For each sample, productive Simpson clonality was calculated as the square root of Simpson's diversity index across productive rearrangements. In its TCRdb copy, this immuneACCESS table keeps in-frame sequences only and misses some clones. Where compared with another copy, unresolved V genes explain less than half of these, and the others have no known cause. V, J and clone size derive from that table, while D and trimming were established from the DNA sequence. The sample profile shows around 200,000 clones; around 88% of them were found once. Less than 3.5% of the sample belongs to the ten largest clones.

Collaborating institutions collected whole blood in K2EDTA tubes following their own protocols. Collaborator samples were shipped for TCRbeta analysis as frozen whole blood, isolated PBMCs, or DNA extracted from either sample type. Input material: peripheral blood. The TCR sequence derives from a man aged 50 to 59 with active or convalescent COVID-19. The sequence is built from TRBV5-1 and TRBJ2-3, and 9 bases in between align with TRBD1. The CDR3 amino acid sequence is: CASNSGQGGVTDTQYF. In nucleotides, the sequence is TGCGCCAGCAACTCGGGACAGGGAGGTGTTACAGATACGCAGTATTTT.